This T cell receptor beta chain was sequenced for a study of beta chain features in type 1 diabetes. The investigators reverse transcribed all of the isolated RNA, so they sequenced expressed TCRB transcripts. TCRdb's copy holds only in-frame clones and misses some; the assay was immunoSEQ multiplex PCR. This table holds about 140,000 clones, about 9.7% found once. The V segment lost 4 bases and the J segment 0 bases; nucleotides outside the gene matches: 4. The CDR3 consists of 15 residues. Germline CDR1 and CDR2: MGHRA and YSYEKL. Sorting that relied on CD45RO/CCR7/CD25/CD127/CD95/CD27 yielded CD4+ naive, central memory, regulatory and stem cell-like memory cells.

Sequenced material: central memory CD4+ T cells from blood. The receptor was isolated from a woman aged 35 to 49 in good health. The chain couples TRBV4-1 to TRBJ2-3, with 7 positions matching TRBD2. CDR3 amino acids: CASSPGLVSTDTQYF. The CDR3 coding sequence is TGCGCCAGCAGCCCCGGACTAGTTAGCACAGATACGCAGTATTTT.